This T cell receptor beta chain stems from a study of OX40 agonist ivuxolimab in advanced cancers. The study in broad terms: Ivuxolimab was a fully human IgG2 agonistic monoclonal antibody targeting the costimulatory receptor OX40 (CD134). Intravenous ivuxolimab was administered to patients every 2 weeks at six dose levels: 0.01, 0.1, 0.3, 1.5, 3 and 10 mg/kg. Of the 50 to 55 patients in dose escalation, about 20 had hepatocellular carcinoma, some 15 had melanoma, 9 had renal cell carcinoma and 9 had head and neck cancer. In the dose-escalation cohort, 75% to 85% of patients were male, and the mean age was 60 years with a range of about 20 to 79. Prior anti-PD-1, anti-PD-L1 or anti-CTLA-4 therapy was permitted, and approximately 40% of dose-escalation patients had received checkpoint inhibitors. Partial responses occurred in three dose-escalation patients, of whom one had hepatocellular carcinoma and two had cutaneous melanoma. The purpose of peripheral TCRbeta sequencing was to test whether ivuxolimab changed TCR sequence diversity and led to clonal T-cell expansion. The monotherapy dose-escalation portion (N of about 57 patients) of the phase I ivuxolimab trial is reported in the paper.

Patients with a history of autoimmune disease or receiving systemic immunosuppression were excluded from the trial. Peripheral blood for TCR sequencing was collected from all dose cohorts at baseline, on cycle 4 day 1, and on cycle 7 day 1. Samples came from an open-label, multicenter, first-in-human phase I dose-escalation trial of ivuxolimab. Adults with locally advanced or metastatic melanoma, renal cell carcinoma, hepatocellular carcinoma or head and neck squamous cell carcinoma were enrolled in the trial. Before TCR sequencing, CD4+ T cells and CD8+ T cells from peripheral blood were sorted into separate populations. Overall results and qualifications from the work: Low levels of normalized T-cell clonal expansion were also seen in some patients who did not respond. On average, CD8+ T cells showed more expanded clones than CD4+ T cells after ivuxolimab. In the 0.1-3.0 mg/kg groups, partial responders were among the patients with the lowest normalized peripheral clonal expansion, particularly in CD8+ T cells. Antigen specificity was not determined for the clonally expanded peripheral T cells. At doses of 0.1 to 3.0 mg/kg, clonal expansion of both CD4+ and CD8+ T cells in blood was seen between baseline and week 6.

With regard to this clone: Its antigen target is currently unknown. Per-base quality was not reported, and no clone a single base away is much larger than it. This specimen includes other DNA sequences encoding the same CDR3.

For sequencing of the TCRbeta CDR3 region, genomic DNA was extracted from the sorted cells. The immunoSEQ Assay was used for sequencing of TCRbeta CDR3 regions. Not all clones reach the TCRdb copy of this immuneACCESS table, which keeps in-frame sequences only. Checked studies attribute under half of the gap to unresolved V genes and leave the rest unexplained. Here the sample has tens of thousands of clones; 92% occur a single time. Approximately 9.6% of the sample is taken by the ten largest. Relative to germline, V is 4 bases shorter and J is 8 bases shorter, with 5 bases between their ends. The germline V gene supplies CDR1 MGHRA and CDR2 YSYEKL. The cysteine opens and the phenylalanine closes a CDR3 of 11 amino acids. CDR3 DNA is the only sequence kept; it has 33 bases, read in frame from the first base.

The source material was CD4+ or CD8+ T cells sorted from blood, sampled in a trial of the OX40 agonist ivuxolimab. The V gene is TRBV4-1 and the J gene is TRBJ1-4; the D gene is not confidently resolved. The receptor was isolated from an adult with an advanced solid tumor such as melanoma, head and neck, liver or kidney cancer. The CDR3 corresponds to CASSLGEKLFF. The nucleotides read TGCGCCAGCAGCCTAGGAGAAAAACTGTTTTTT.